The clone carrying this TCR beta chain was counted only a few times. Its antigen is not identified. This record comes from a study of beta chain features in type 1 diabetes. The investigators reverse transcribed all of the isolated RNA, so they sequenced expressed TCRB transcripts. Only in-frame clones appear in the TCRdb table, and some are missing; sequencing was by immunoSEQ multiplex PCR. Found here are roughly 350,000 clones, 9.6% of them singletons; the top ten hold 0.45% to 0.65%. Findings and limits, study-wide: Within each of all four CD4+ subsets, Type 1 diabetes patients had TCRB CDR3s that were moderately but significantly shorter.

This clonotype originated in a man between 25 and 39 years old with type 1 diabetes. Material for sequencing was central memory CD4+ T cells from blood.

CDR3 nucleotides: TGCGCCAGCAGCCAAGATCTGGGGACAGATACGCAGTATTTT. Protein product: CASSQDLGTDTQYF. This chain uses TRBV4-1 with TRBJ2-3, with D hard to call. Trimming left V 0 bases short and J 3 bases short, with 7 bases between. Per germline, CDR1 MGHRA and CDR2 YSYEKL. The CDR3 sequence is 14 residues long.